This T cell receptor beta chain came from a study of T cell repertoires in cytomegalovirus infection. Study-level information: Indications of both CMV infection and matching HLA type were provided by public TCR beta signatures. Broader study findings: The ex vivo response showed dominance by HLA-C-restricted CMV-specific TCR beta clonotypes. Cumulated frequencies of public TCR beta families served to identify carriers of CMV plus the relevant HLA.

Each CDR3 protein is one row after TCRdb ran MiXCR on the reads. This table has 450,000 to 550,000 distinct CDR3 sequences, about 39% appearing once. About this clonotype: Its antigen is undetermined.

The CDR3 contains 13 residues. Between the trimmed V and J ends, which lost 6 bases and 3 bases, there was a span of 12 bases. The TCR was taken from a human donor in good health (CMV status not recorded). Some clones in this sample may be carry-over from other donors' samples. Specimen: cultured PBMCs, collected from culture after CMV antigen stimulation. The chain couples TRBV12-3 or TRBV12-4 to TRBJ2-7, with D hard to call. For the CDR3, the DNA is TGTGCCAGCAGGAGTACCGACAACTACGAGCAGTACTTC. Its translation is CASRSTDNYEQYF.